The rows below give T cell receptor beta chains drawn from one sample of a study of shared clonotypes between healthy human individuals. Clones were read by immunoSEQ multiplex PCR, and TCRdb kept only the in-frame ones, dropping some. The table includes 950,000 to 1,300,000 clones, about 75% detected once. The specimen was memory CD4+ T cells sorted from blood. These TCRs come from a man younger than 30 in good health. CDR3s leave out the opening cysteine and the closing phenylalanine or tryptophan. A D gene is named only where the DNA matches it firmly. Some rows mark clone size as missing; the rest say once, few, many or name a class of expanded clone.

TRBJ2-3	-	TRBV14	TRBD2	ASSHAGTSAQY
TRBJ2-2	-	TRBV6-1	TRBD1	ATSRQGTTGELF
TRBJ2-5	-	TRBV28	-	ASRQSSRETQY
TRBJ1-1	-	TRBV2	-	ASSVKTEAF
TRBJ1-3	-	TRBV11-2	-	ASSLGDFSGNTIY
TRBJ2-2	few	TRBV18	TRBD1	ASSRQGLANTGELF
TRBJ2-2	-	TRBV10-1	TRBD2	ASSDFEAGAGELF
TRBJ2-7	-	TRBV19	-	ASSIGASSYEQY
TRBJ2-6	-	TRBV29-1	-	SVEADSGANVLT
TRBJ1-3	-	TRBV25-1	-	ASSESRAGGNTIY
TRBJ2-1	-	TRBV15	-	ATSRNGGEQF
TRBJ2-2	-	TRBV30	TRBD1	AHSRQGPGVTGELF
TRBJ1-3	-	TRBV5-1	-	ASSSNGGSGNTIY
TRBJ1-5	-	TRBV2	TRBD1	ASSTSDRGSQPQH
TRBJ1-5	once	TRBV27	-	ASSFSSNQPQH
TRBJ1-3	few	TRBV7-9	TRBD1	ASSSGQGEGNTIY